This T cell receptor (beta chain) came from a study of OX40 agonist ivuxolimab in advanced cancers. Study overall: Ivuxolimab, an antibody acting as an agonist of OX40 (CD134), was used to treat patients.

Sequenced by immunoSEQ multiplex PCR; TCRdb stores in-frame clones only, minus some. The table lists 45,000 to 60,000 clones, roughly 80% of them singletons, with over 2% in the top ten. In germline, CDR1 is SGHAT, CDR2 FQDESV (reference sequence). This CDR3 has 15 amino acids. V gave up 5 bases and J gave up 1 base; unmatched junction bases: 8. This clone occurred a few times. The material sequenced was CD4+ or CD8+ T cells sorted from blood, taken in a trial of the OX40 agonist ivuxolimab. This sequence joins TRBV11-1 and TRBJ2-7; TRBD2 aligns across 7 bases. The TCR originated in an adult with an advanced solid tumor such as melanoma, head and neck, liver or kidney cancer. The CDR3 DNA reads TGTGCCAGCAGCGCCCGTTCGGGAGGTTCCTACGAGCAGTACTTC. Translating gives CASSARSGGSYEQYF.